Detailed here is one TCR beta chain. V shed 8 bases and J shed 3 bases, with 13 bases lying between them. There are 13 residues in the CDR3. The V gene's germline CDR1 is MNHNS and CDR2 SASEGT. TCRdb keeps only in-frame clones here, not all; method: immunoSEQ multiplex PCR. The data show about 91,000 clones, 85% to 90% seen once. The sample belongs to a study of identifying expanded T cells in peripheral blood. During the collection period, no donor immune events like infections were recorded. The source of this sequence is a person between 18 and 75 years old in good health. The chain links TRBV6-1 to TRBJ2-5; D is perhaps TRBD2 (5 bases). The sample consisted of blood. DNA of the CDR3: TGTGCCAGCCAGAGTCCGGGGAAAGAGACCCAGTACTTC. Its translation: CASQSPGKETQYF.